This TCR beta chain derives from a study of cytomegalovirus exposure and HLA in healthy donors. The overall study: The Caucasian-associated ancestry cluster held 65% to 90% of 300 to 500 genotyped donors.

The CDR3 has 16 residues. Trimming took 3 bases from V and 6 from J; bases not matched to a gene: 7. From germline, CDR1 is SGDLS and CDR2 YYNGEE. PCR amplification relied on 60 Vbeta primers (plus 13 Jbeta primers). Clones were read by immunoSEQ multiplex PCR, and TCRdb kept only the in-frame ones, dropping some. There are 140,000 to 150,000 clones in the sample; over 60% occur only once, and around 13% lies in the top ten. Concerning this clone: Its target is not known.

The donors were healthy bone marrow donors. General observations from the study: CMV serostatus was the sole immune exposure data available.

The sequence was collected from a man aged 40-55 years in good health and CMV-seropositive. Sequenced input: PBMCs. This rearrangement joins TRBV9 to TRBJ1-6; 9 bases are a match to TRBD1. The CDR3 region has the DNA TGTGCCAGCAGCGAGTCGGCGGGACAGGGTAATTCACCCCTCCACTTT. It encodes CASSESAGQGNSPLHF.